Here is one TCR beta chain with its context. Its antigen remains unknown. The entry originates in a study of graft-versus-host responses after intestinal transplantation. In the study overall: Those transplanted obtained multivisceral, liver-intestinal, or isolated intestinal grafts. Induction using anti-thymocyte globulin, followed by tacrolimus and steroids for roughly 3 years, was given to all recipients. Study-level results: Allografts of one patient group, those with graft-donor T cell macrochimerism, had high graft-versus-host to host-versus-graft clonal ratios. The marrow of recipients harbored GvH clones, and ileum or blood showed some of them first.

There are 13 residues in the CDR3. Trimming took 5 bases from V and 5 from J, leaving 12 bases between them. Germline assignment: CDR1 SGHAT and CDR2 FQNNGV. Profiled with immunoSEQ multiplex PCR; TCRdb holds only in-frame clones, not every one. The repertoire includes some 70,000 clones, roughly 84% of them detected once, and around 7.8% sits in the top ten. Here the sequenced sample was unstimulated CD8+ T cells sorted from spleen or lymph node cells, taken before transplant. The source of this sequence is a human donor who was the organ donor for an intestinal transplant. The chain recombines TRBV11-2 with TRBJ1-1; D unresolved. For the CDR3, the DNA is TGTGCCAGCAGCACTTTGGAGAGAACTGAAGCTTTCTTT. This gives the protein CASSTLERTEAFF.